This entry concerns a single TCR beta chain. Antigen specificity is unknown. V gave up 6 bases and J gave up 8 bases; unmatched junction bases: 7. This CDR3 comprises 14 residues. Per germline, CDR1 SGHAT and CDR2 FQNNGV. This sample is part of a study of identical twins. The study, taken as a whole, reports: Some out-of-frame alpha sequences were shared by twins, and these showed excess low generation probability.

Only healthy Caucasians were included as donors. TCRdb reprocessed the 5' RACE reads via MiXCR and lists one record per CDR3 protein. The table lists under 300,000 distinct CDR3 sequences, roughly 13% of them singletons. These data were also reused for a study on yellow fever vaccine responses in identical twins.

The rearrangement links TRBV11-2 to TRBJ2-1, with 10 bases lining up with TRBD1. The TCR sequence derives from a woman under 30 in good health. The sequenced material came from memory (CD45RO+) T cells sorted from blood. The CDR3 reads CASSRGQGFYEQFF. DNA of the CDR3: TGTGCCAGCAGTCGGGGACAGGGGTTCTATGAGCAGTTCTTC.